The sequence of this T cell receptor beta chain was determined in a study of blood T cell repertoires in COVID-19. About the research overall: Italy, Spain and the United States were the sources of the convalescent and acute COVID-19 samples.

Some clones are missing from TCRdb's copy, which holds only in-frame ones; the method was immunoSEQ multiplex PCR. The sample carries 95,000 to 110,000 clones, approximately 87% recorded once. The germline V gene encodes CDR1 SEHNR and CDR2 FQNEAQ (reference sequence). The V segment lost 5 bases and the J segment 6 bases; nucleotides outside the gene matches: 12. This CDR3 comprises 15 residues. The chain uses TRBV7-9 and TRBJ2-7; 8 bases line up with TRBD1. Input material: peripheral blood. The clonotype comes from a man aged 50 or older with acute or convalescent COVID-19. The CDR3 DNA follows: TGTGCCAGCAGCATCTCTACCGGACAGGGTAGCGAGCAGTACTTC. Protein sequence: CASSISTGQGSEQYF.